This TCR beta chain stems from a study of T cells in Graves' hyperthyroidism and ophthalmopathy. General study points: Ophthalmopathy was predicted by the model a median of approximately 6.6 months ahead of onset. In simple terms, a model built on 13 V-J features told ophthalmopathy apart from stable hyperthyroidism.

This clonotype has at least ten counts. As yet, its antigen is unknown. Inclusion characteristics of ophthalmopathy patients comprised a Clinical Activity Score of at least 3, a NOSPECS grade of at least 4, and duration under 3 months. From RNA transcripts, TCR beta CDR3 regions were amplified. The primer set for the first-round RT-PCR of the TCR CDR3 was HTBI. From the multiplex PCR reads, TCRdb called clonotypes with MiXCR, one entry per CDR3 protein. The sample has roughly 350,000 distinct CDR3 sequences, about 14% seen once. Germline assignment: CDR1 KGHDR and CDR2 SFDVKD. The CDR3 covers 10 residues. Trimming cost V 7 bases and J 4 bases, with 4 bases left between them.

V is TRBV24-1 and J is TRBJ2-7; D remains ambiguous. The clonotype originates from a woman in her 30s with Graves' ophthalmopathy. Material: blood. The CDR3 DNA is TGTGCCACCAGCCAATACGAGCAGTACTTC. Translation: CATSQYEQYF.